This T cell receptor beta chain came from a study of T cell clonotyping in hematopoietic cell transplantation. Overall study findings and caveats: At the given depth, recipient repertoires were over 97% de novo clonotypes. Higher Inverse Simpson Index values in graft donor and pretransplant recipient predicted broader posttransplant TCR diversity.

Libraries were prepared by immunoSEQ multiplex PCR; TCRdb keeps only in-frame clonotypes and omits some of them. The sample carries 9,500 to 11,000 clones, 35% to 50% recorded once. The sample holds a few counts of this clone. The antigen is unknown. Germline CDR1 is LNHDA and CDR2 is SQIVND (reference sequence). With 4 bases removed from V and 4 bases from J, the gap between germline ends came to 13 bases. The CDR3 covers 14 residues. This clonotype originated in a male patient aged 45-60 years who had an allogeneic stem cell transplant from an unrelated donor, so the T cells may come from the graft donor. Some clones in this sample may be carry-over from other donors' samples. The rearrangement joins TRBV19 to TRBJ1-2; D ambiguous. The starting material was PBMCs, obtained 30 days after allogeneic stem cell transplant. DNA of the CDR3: TGTGCCAGTAGTACCTTGGGGTCCCGCTATGGCTACACCTTC. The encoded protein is CASSTLGSRYGYTF.